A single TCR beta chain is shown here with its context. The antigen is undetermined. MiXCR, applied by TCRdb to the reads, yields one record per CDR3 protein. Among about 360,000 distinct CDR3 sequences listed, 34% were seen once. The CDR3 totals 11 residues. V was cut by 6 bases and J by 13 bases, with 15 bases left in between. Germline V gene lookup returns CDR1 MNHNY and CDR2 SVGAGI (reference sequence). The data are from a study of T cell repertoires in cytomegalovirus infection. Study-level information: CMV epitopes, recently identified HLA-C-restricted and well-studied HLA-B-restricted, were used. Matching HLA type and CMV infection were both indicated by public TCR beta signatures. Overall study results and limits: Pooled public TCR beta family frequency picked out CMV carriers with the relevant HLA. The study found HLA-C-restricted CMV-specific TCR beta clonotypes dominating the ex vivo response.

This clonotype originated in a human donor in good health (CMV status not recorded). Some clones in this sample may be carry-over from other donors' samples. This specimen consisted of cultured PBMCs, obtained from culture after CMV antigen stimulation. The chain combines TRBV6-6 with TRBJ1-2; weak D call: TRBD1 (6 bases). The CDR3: CASRGTIGGTF. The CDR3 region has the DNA TGTGCCAGCAGGGGGACAATAGGAGGCACCTTC.